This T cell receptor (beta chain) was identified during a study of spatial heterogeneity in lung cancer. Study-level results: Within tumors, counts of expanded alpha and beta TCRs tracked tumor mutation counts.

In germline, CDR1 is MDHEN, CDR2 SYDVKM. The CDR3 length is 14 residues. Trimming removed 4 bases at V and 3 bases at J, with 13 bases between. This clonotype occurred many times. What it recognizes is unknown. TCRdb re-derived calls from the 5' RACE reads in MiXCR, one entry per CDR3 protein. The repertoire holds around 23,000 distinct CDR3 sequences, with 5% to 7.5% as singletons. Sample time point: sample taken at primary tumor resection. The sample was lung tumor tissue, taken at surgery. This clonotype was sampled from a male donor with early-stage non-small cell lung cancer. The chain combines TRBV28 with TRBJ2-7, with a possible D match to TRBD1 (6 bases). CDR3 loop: CASSWGPGDYEQYF. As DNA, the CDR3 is TGTGCCAGCAGTTGGGGGCCAGGGGACTACGAGCAGTACTTC. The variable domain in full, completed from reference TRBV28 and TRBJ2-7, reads DVKVTQSSRYLVKRTGEKVFLECVQDMDHENMFWYRQDPGLGLRLIYFSYDVKMKEKGDIPEGYSVSREKKERFSLILESASTNQTSMYLCASSWGPGDYEQYFGPGTRLTVT.